This entry concerns a single T cell receptor (beta chain). This record belongs to a study of T cell changes during pregnancy in multiple sclerosis. Assay used: immunoSEQ multiplex PCR; TCRdb lists only in-frame clones, some missing. This table has 75,000 to 95,000 clones, 94% appearing once. Sequenced material: CD4+ T cells from peripheral blood mononuclear cells, taken after pregnancy. This TCR derives from a female donor with multiple sclerosis, enrolled in a pregnancy study.

CDR3 residues: CASSEQTVSNQPQHF. CDR3 nucleotide sequence: TGTGCCAGCAGTGAACAGACAGTTAGCAATCAGCCCCAGCATTTT. V and J are TRBV2 and TRBJ1-5; tentatively, D is TRBD1 (5 bases). V was clipped by 2 bases and J by 0 bases, with 8 bases between them. CDR3 size: 15 residues. Per germline, CDR1 SNHLY and CDR2 FYNNEI.